The 11 T cell receptor beta chains in this list originate from one sample, sequenced in a study of human T cells and chemical hapten exposure. Described time point: pre-sensitization, week 0. As to treatment: therapeutic diphenylcyclopropenone sensitization with weekly scalp DPC. TCRdb used MiXCR to reprocess the RACE reads, holding one entry per CDR3 protein. Among roughly 100,000 distinct CDR3 sequences listed, roughly 9.1% were seen once. Sequenced here: whole blood, sampled in connection with sensitization to the hapten diphenylcyclopropenone (DPC). The source is a woman in her thirties or forties with alopecia areata. Some clones in this sample may be carry-over from other donors' samples.

This sequence joins TRBV4-2 and TRBJ2-2; 9 nucleotides match TRBD2. The germline V gene has CDR1 LGHNA and CDR2 YNFKEQ. The CDR3 has 17 amino acids. J lost 4 bases, V lost 4 bases, and 10 bases had no gene match. The CDR3 spells CASSLALAGELTGELFF. Here the CDR3 DNA reads TGTGCCAGCAGCCTCGCCTTAGCGGGGGAACTCACCGGGGAGCTGTTTTTT.

There are many counts of this clonotype. The chain combines TRBV29-1 with TRBJ2-3; possible D gene TRBD2, 5 bases. CDR1 SQVTM and CDR2 ANQGSEA come from the germline V gene. The CDR3 covers 14 residues. V lost 0 bases and J lost 2, with 9 bases in between. This CDR3 is CSVEENGNTDTQYF. The CDR3 bases are TGCAGCGTTGAAGAAAACGGGAACACAGATACGCAGTATTTT.

This clonotype has at least ten counts. The chain couples TRBV6-5 to TRBJ1-4, with D possibly being TRBD1 (5 bases). Deletions cut 5 bases from V and 0 bases from J, with 13 bases between. The CDR3 is made up of 16 amino acids. CDR1 and CDR2 from the germline V gene are MNHEY and SVGAGI. CDR3 residues: CASSDRIIATNEKLFF. The CDR3 DNA reads TGTGCCAGCAGTGACAGAATTATCGCAACTAATGAAAAACTGTTTTTT.

This clonotype was detected a few times. The chain combines TRBV5-8 with TRBJ1-5; 10 nucleotides match TRBD1. The V gene end was trimmed by 2 bases and the J gene end by 0 bases; junction bases not matched to a gene: 8. Germline V gene lookup returns CDR1 SGHTS and CDR2 YDEGEE. The CDR3 loop spans 18 amino acids. CDR3 loop: CASSLGDRGFHSNQPQHF. The CDR3 bases are TGTGCCAGCAGCTTAGGGGACAGGGGATTTCATAGCAATCAGCCCCAGCATTTT.

In this sample, this clonotype turned up many times. The chain has TRBV3-1 and TRBJ1-1; tentatively, D is TRBD1 (5 bases). CDR1 LGHDT and CDR2 YNNKEL come from the germline V gene (reference sequence). The V end was cut by 3 bases, the J end by 0 bases, with 8 bases between. This CDR3 is 14 amino acids long. As DNA, the CDR3 is TGTGCCAGCAGCCAGTACAGGTTGAACACTGAAGCTTTCTTT. As protein: CASSQYRLNTEAFF. Full variable domain (remainder filled in from reference TRBV3-1 and TRBJ1-1): DTAVSQTPKYLVTQMGNDKSIKCEQNLGHDTMYWYKQDSKKFLKIMFSYNNKELIINETVPNRFSPKSPDKAHLNLHINSLELGDSAVYFCASSQYRLNTEAFFGQGTRLTVV.

This clonotype was detected many times. The rearrangement links TRBV12-3 or TRBV12-4 to TRBJ2-7, with TRBD2 matching over 7 bases. J lost 2 bases, V lost 8 bases, and 6 bases had no gene match. The CDR3 is 13 amino acids. DNA for the CDR3: TGTGCCAGCCGGGGGAGGGGTACCTACGAGCAGTACTTC. This encodes CASRGRGTYEQYF.

Of note for this clonotype: A much larger clone lies one base from this, so it may be a read error. The V call is TRBV11-2, the J call TRBJ2-3; tentatively, D is TRBD1 or TRBD2 (5 bases each). This CDR3 has 14 amino acids. Trimming removed 6 bases at V and 7 bases at J, with 17 bases between. The germline gives CDR1 SGHAT, CDR2 FQNNGV. CDR3 in amino acids: CASRRGTVTYTQYF. The CDR3 nucleotides read TGTGCCAGCAGACGAGGGACCGTTACGTATACGCAGTATTTT.

The rearrangement joins TRBV18 to TRBJ1-6; no clear D. Germline CDR1 reads KGHSH; CDR2 reads LQKENI. The CDR3 length is 14 residues. V was shortened by 2 bases and J by 7 bases, with 9 bases between the two germline ends. CDR3 nucleotide sequence: TGTGCCAGCTCACCAGACCAGTGGAATTCACCCCTCCACTTT. Translated: CASSPDQWNSPLHF.

Many counts were recorded for this clonotype. The chain employs TRBV6-5 and TRBJ2-5; perhaps TRBD2 as D (5 bases). Per the germline V gene, CDR1 is MNHEY and CDR2 is SVGAGI. Trimming pared 0 bases from V and 2 bases from J, leaving 13 bases between. This CDR3 is built from 16 residues. The CDR3 nucleotides are TGTGCCAGCAGTTACTCGGGAGCGACTGGACAAGAGACCCAGTACTTC. This gives the protein CASSYSGATGQETQYF.

This clonotype was seen at least ten times. This rearrangement joins TRBV12-3 or TRBV12-4 to TRBJ2-7; D may be TRBD2 (6 bases). The CDR3 is made up of 16 amino acids. V was pared by 1 base and J by 0 bases, with 13 bases between. This CDR3 reads CASSLGGLRSSYEQYF. In DNA form, the CDR3 reads TGTGCCAGCAGTTTAGGGGGACTCCGGAGCTCCTACGAGCAGTACTTC.

The genes are TRBV6-2 or TRBV6-3 and TRBJ2-1, with D maybe TRBD1 (7 bases). CDR1 and CDR2 (germline): MNHEY, SVGEGT. CDR3 length equals 16 residues. Trimming removed 5 bases from V and 8 bases from J, with 22 bases in between. CDR3 sequence (DNA): TGTGCCAGCAGTGACAGGGCCGGTGTCGGGGGTGATGAGCAGTTCTTC. Translation: CASSDRAGVGGDEQFF.